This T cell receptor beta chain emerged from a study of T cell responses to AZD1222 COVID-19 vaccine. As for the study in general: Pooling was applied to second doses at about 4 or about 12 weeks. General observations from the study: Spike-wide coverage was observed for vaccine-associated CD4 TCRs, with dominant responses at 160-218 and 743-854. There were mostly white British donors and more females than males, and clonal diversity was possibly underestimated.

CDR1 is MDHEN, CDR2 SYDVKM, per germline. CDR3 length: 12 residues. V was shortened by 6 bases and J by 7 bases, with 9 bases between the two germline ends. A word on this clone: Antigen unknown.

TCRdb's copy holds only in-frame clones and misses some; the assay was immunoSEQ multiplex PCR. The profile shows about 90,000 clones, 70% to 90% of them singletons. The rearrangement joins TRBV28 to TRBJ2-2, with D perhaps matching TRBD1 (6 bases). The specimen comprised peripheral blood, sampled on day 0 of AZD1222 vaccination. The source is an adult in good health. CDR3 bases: TGTGCCAGCAGCCAGGGGAACGGGGAGCTGTTTTTT. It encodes CASSQGNGELFF.